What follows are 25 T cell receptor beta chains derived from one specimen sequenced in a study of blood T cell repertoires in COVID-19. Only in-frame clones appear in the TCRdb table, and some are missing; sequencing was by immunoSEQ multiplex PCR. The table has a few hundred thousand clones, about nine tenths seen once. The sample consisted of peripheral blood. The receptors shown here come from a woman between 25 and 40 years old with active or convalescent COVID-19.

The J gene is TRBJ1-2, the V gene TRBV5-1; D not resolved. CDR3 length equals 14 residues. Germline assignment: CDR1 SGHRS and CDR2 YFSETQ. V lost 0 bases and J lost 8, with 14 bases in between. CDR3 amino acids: CASSLGTYSDGYTF. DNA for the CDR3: TGCGCCAGCAGCTTGGGGACTTACAGCGACGGCTACACCTTC.

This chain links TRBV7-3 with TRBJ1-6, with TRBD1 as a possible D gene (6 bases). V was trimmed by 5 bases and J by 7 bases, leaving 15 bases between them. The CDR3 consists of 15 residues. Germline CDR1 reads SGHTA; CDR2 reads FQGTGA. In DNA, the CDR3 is TGTGCCAGCAGCGCCTGGACAGCAATAAATTCACCCCTCCACTTT. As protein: CASSAWTAINSPLHF.

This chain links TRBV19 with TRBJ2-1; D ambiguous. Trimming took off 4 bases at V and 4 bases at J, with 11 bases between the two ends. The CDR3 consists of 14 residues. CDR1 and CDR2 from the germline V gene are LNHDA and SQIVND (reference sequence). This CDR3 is CASSRSPQYNEQFF. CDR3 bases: TGTGCCAGTAGTAGGAGTCCCCAGTACAATGAGCAGTTCTTC.

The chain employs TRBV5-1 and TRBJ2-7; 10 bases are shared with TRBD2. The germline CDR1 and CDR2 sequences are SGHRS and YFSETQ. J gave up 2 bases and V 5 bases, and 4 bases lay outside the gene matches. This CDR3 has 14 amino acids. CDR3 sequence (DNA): TGCGCCAGCAGGACTAGCGGGCAAGCCTACGAGCAGTACTTC. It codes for CASRTSGQAYEQYF.

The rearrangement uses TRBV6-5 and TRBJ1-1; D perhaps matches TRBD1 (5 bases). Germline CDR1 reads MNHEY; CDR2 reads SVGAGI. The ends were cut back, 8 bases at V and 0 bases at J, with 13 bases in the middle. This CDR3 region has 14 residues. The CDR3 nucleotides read TGTGCCAGCGGGTTGACAGCTCTGAACACTGAAGCTTTCTTT. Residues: CASGLTALNTEAFF.

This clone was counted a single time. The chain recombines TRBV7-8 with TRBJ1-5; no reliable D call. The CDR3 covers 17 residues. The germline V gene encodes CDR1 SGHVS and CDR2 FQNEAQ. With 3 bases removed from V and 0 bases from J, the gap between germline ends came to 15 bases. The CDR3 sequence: CASSLGLGDYSNQPQHF. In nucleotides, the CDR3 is TGTGCCAGCAGCTTGGGATTGGGAGATTATAGCAATCAGCCCCAGCATTTT.

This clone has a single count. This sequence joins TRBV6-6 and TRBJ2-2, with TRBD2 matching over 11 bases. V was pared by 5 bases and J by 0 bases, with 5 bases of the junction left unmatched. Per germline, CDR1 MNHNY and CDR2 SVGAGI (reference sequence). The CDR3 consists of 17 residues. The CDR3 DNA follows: TGTGCCAGCAGTCCCTTAGCGGGGGGGGCGAACACCGGGGAGCTGTTTTTT. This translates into CASSPLAGGANTGELFF.

This CDR3 reads CATSRGGTSDKGQFF. In DNA form, the CDR3 reads TGTGCCACCAGCAGAGGGGGGACTAGCGATAAAGGGCAGTTCTTC. The rearrangement links TRBV15 to TRBJ2-1; the match to TRBD2 covers 10 bases. The CDR3 has 15 residues. Trimming at V came to 1 base and at J to 12 bases, leaving 9 bases not matched to a gene. The germline V gene encodes CDR1 LNHNV and CDR2 YYDKDF (reference sequence). The entire variable domain, with the rest obtained from reference TRBV15 and TRBJ2-1, is as follows: DAMVIQNPRYQVTQFGKPVTLSCSQTLNHNVMYWYQQKSSQAPKLLFHYYDKDFNNEADTPDNFQSRRPNTSFCFLDIRSPGLGDTAMYLCATSRGGTSDKGQFFGPGTRLTVL.

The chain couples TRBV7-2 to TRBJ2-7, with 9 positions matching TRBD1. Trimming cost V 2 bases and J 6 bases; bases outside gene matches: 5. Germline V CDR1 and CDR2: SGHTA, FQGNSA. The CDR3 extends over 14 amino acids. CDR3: CASSLRDRVFEQYF. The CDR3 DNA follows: TGTGCCAGCAGCTTAAGGGACAGGGTCTTCGAGCAGTACTTC.

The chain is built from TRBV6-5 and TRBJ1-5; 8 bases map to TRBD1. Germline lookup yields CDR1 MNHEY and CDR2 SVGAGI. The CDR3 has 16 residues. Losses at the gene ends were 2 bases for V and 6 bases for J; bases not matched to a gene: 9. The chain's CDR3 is CASSYRGGQGTQPQHF. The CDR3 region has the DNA TGTGCCAGCAGTTACAGGGGAGGACAGGGCACTCAGCCCCAGCATTTT.

CDR3: CASSVGGQENEQFF. CDR3 sequence (DNA): TGTGCCAGCAGCGTAGGGGGACAGGAAAATGAGCAGTTCTTC. V and J are TRBV9 and TRBJ2-1, with TRBD1 identical over 8 bases. The CDR3 runs to 14 residues. Germline V CDR1 and CDR2: SGDLS, YYNGEE. Trimming took 0 bases from V and 7 from J; bases not matched to a gene: 3.

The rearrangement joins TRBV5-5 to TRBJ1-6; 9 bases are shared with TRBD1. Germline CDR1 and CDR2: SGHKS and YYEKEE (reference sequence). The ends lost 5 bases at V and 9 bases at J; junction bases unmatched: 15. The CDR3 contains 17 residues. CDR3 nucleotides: TGTGCCAGCAGACCAAATACCCCCGGGACAGGGATTTCACCCCTCCACTTT. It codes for CASRPNTPGTGISPLHF.

CDR3 sequence reads: CASSPQRWGPYGYTF. The DNA for the CDR3 is TGTGCCAGCAGCCCCCAGAGGTGGGGGCCCTATGGCTACACCTTC. The chain carries TRBV2 and TRBJ1-2, with D possibly being TRBD1 (6 bases). Germline assignment: CDR1 SNHLY and CDR2 FYNNEI. This CDR3 spans 15 amino acids. Trimming took 6 bases from V and 4 from J, leaving 18 bases between them.

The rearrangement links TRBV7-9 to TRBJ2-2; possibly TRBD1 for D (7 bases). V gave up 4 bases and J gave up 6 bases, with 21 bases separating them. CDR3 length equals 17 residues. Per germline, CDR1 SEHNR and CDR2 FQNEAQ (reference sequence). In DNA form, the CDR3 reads TGTGCCAGCAGCTCAGAGCGGTATCAGGGGGGCCCCGGGGAGCTGTTTTTT. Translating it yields CASSSERYQGGPGELFF.

Here the CDR3 reads CASSVAEGAYYGYTF. CDR3 DNA sequence: TGTGCCAGCAGCGTAGCTGAGGGGGCCTACTATGGCTACACCTTC. The chain links TRBV9 to TRBJ1-2, with 7 bases matching TRBD1. The CDR3 is made up of 15 amino acids. Germline lookup yields CDR1 SGDLS and CDR2 YYNGEE. J gave up 3 bases and V 0 bases, and 5 bases lay outside the gene matches.

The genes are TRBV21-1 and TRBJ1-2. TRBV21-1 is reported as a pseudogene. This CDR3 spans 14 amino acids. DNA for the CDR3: TGTGCCAGCAGCAAAGTGGGGGGGCTGGATGGCTACACCTTC. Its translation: CASSKVGGLDGYTF.

In DNA, the CDR3 is TGTGCCAGCTCCTTATACAGGGCGGAGACCCAGTACTTC. Amino acid sequence: CASSLYRAETQYF. The genes are TRBV18 and TRBJ2-5; perhaps TRBD1 as D (6 bases). The V gene lost 6 bases and the J gene lost 5 bases, with 13 bases spanning the gap. CDR3 length equals 13 residues. Germline CDR1 reads KGHSH; CDR2 reads LQKENI.

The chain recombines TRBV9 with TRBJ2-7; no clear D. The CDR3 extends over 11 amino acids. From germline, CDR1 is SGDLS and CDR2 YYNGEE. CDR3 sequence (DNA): TGTCCCCCCCCCAGGACCTACGAGCAGTACTTC. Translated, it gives CPPPRTYEQYF. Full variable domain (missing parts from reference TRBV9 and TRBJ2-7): DSGVTQTPKHLITATGQRVTLRCSPRSGDLSVYWYQQSLDQGLQFLIQYYNGEERAKGNILERFSAQQFPDLHSELNLSSLELGDSALYFCPPPRTYEQYFGPGTRLTVT.

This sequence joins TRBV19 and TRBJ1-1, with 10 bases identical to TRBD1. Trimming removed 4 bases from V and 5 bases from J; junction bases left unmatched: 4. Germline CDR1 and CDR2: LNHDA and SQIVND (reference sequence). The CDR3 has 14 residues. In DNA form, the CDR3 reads TGTGCCAGTAGTAAGGGACAGGGGCGGACTGAAGCTTTCTTT. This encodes CASSKGQGRTEAFF.

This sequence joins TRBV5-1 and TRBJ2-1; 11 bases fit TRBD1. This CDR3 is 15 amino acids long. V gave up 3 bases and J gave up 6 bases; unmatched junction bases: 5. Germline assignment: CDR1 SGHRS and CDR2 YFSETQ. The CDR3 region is CASSWEGTGGNEQFF. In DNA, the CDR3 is TGCGCCAGCAGCTGGGAGGGGACAGGGGGCAATGAGCAGTTCTTC.

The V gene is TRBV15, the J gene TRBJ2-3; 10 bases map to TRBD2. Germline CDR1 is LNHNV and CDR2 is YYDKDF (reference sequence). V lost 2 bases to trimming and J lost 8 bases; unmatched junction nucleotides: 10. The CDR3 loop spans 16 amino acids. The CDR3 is CATSRSVAGGRSTQYF. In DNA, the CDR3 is TGTGCCACCAGCAGATCCGTAGCGGGGGGCCGCAGTACGCAGTATTTT.

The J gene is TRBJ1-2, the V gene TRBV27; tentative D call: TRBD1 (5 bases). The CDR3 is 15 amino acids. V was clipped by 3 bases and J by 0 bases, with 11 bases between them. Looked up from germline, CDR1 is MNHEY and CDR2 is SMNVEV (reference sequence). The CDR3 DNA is TGTGCCAGCAGTTTCGACAGCGCAGCTAACTATGGCTACACCTTC. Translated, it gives CASSFDSAANYGYTF.

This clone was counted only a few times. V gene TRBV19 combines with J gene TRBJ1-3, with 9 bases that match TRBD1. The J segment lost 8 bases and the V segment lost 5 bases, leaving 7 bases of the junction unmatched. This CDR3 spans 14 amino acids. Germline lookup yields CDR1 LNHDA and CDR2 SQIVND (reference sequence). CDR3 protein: CASSVGTGIHTIYF. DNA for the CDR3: TGTGCCAGTAGTGTCGGGACAGGGATTCACACCATATATTTT. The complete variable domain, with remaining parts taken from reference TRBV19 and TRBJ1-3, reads DGGITQSPKYLFRKEGQNVTLSCEQNLNHDAMYWYRQDPGQGLRLIYYSQIVNDFQKGDIAEGYSVSREKKESFPLTVTSAQKNPTAFYLCASSVGTGIHTIYFGEGSWLTVV.

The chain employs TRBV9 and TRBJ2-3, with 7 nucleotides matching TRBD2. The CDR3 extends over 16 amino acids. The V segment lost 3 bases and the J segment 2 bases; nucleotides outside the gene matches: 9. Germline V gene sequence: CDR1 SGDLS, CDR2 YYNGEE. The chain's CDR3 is CASSDLMRGTTDTQYF. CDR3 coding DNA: TGTGCCAGCAGCGACTTAATGCGGGGGACCACAGATACGCAGTATTTT. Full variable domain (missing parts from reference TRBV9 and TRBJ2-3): DSGVTQTPKHLITATGQRVTLRCSPRSGDLSVYWYQQSLDQGLQFLIQYYNGEERAKGNILERFSAQQFPDLHSELNLSSLELGDSALYFCASSDLMRGTTDTQYFGPGTRLTVL.

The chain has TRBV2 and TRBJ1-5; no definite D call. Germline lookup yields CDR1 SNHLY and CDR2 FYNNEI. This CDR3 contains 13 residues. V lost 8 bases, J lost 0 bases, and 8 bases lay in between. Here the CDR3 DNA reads TGTGCCAGCTCCCAGGCTAGCAATCAGCCCCAGCATTTT. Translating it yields CASSQASNQPQHF.